The 15 T cell receptor beta chains below all came from one sample that was sequenced in a study of identical twins. MiXCR, applied by TCRdb to the 5' RACE reads, yields one record per CDR3 protein. The data show about 720,000 distinct CDR3 sequences, 8% to 9% seen once. These data are also associated with another study on yellow fever vaccine responses in identical twins.

The material sequenced was PBMCs. The receptors derive from a woman younger than 35 in good health.

J is TRBJ2-7 and V is TRBV24-1; D unclear. The V and J ends lost 1 base and 1 base respectively, with 13 bases between them. The CDR3 covers 16 residues. The germline V gene encodes CDR1 KGHDR and CDR2 SFDVKD. The CDR3 nucleotides are TGTGCCACCAGTGATTTAGGTATCACGGCGTCCTACGAGCAGTACTTC. It specifies CATSDLGITASYEQYF.

This clonotype was recorded a few times. The J gene is TRBJ2-2, the V gene TRBV9, with D unclear. V lost 1 base and J 4 bases, leaving 11 bases between the germline ends. Germline loops: CDR1 SGDLS, CDR2 YYNGEE. This CDR3 has 15 amino acids. CDR3 sequence: CASSVIQDITGELFF. The CDR3 nucleotides are TGTGCCAGCAGCGTAATTCAGGATATCACCGGGGAGCTGTTTTTT.

This rearrangement joins TRBV24-1 to TRBJ1-5; 10 bases are shared with TRBD1. Trimming cost V 4 bases and J 5 bases; bases outside gene matches: 4. The CDR3 contains 15 residues. CDR1 and CDR2 from the germline V gene are KGHDR and SFDVKD. CDR3 sequence reads: CATSDGTGAYQPQHF. The CDR3 DNA follows: TGTGCCACCAGTGACGGGACAGGGGCTTATCAGCCCCAGCATTTT.

This clonotype was seen more than once but under ten times. The V call is TRBV29-1, the J call TRBJ2-3; 7 nucleotides match TRBD2. The germline V gene encodes CDR1 SQVTM and CDR2 ANQGSEA. CDR3 size: 12 residues. With 8 bases clipped from V and 5 bases from J, the junction kept 7 bases outside the gene matches. This CDR3 reads CSTRGDQDTQYF. CDR3 sequence (DNA): TGCAGCACTCGGGGGGACCAAGATACGCAGTATTTT.

The rearrangement joins TRBV10-3 to TRBJ1-4; 8 nucleotides line up with TRBD1. After removal of 5 bases from V and 4 bases from J, the junction contained 3 bases not matched to a gene. The CDR3 is 14 residues long. Germline CDR1 is ENHRY and CDR2 is SYGVKD. CDR3 bases: TGTGCCATCAGTACAGGGGGGAATAATGAAAAACTGTTTTTT. Translated: CAISTGGNNEKLFF.

This clonotype was counted ten times or more. The rearrangement links TRBV5-1 to TRBJ2-7; TRBD1 is a possible D gene (6 bases). The CDR3 runs to 16 residues. Germline assignment: CDR1 SGHRS and CDR2 YFSETQ. The V end lost 0 bases, the J end lost 7 bases, and 20 bases lay between the germline ends. The CDR3 loop reads CASSLAVWQGPREQYF. CDR3 nucleotides: TGCGCCAGCAGCTTGGCAGTTTGGCAGGGGCCGCGAGAGCAGTACTTC.

This clonotype was seen a single time. This chain joins TRBV20-1 and TRBJ2-4, with D tentatively TRBD2 (7 bases). The CDR3 sequence is 13 residues long. The V end was cut by 6 bases, the J end by 9 bases, with 18 bases between. Germline V CDR1 and CDR2: DFQATT, SNEGSKA (reference sequence). The CDR3 DNA reads TGCAGTGCCCCCCCCACAAGGGGGGGCATTCAGTACTTC. Its translation: CSAPPTRGGIQYF.

The chain combines TRBV5-1 with TRBJ2-7, with D maybe TRBD1 (6 bases). The V gene's germline CDR1 is SGHRS and CDR2 YFSETQ. Trimming took off 4 bases at V and 6 bases at J, with 17 bases between the two ends. The CDR3 spans 14 residues. The CDR3 here is CASSGPGQIGEQYF. CDR3 nucleotide sequence: TGCGCCAGCAGCGGACCGGGACAAATAGGCGAGCAGTACTTC.

This clonotype has only a few counts. The chain is built from TRBV7-2 and TRBJ2-1, with 11 bases identical to TRBD2. This CDR3 region has 16 residues. V was clipped by 4 bases and J by 6 bases; unmatched bases: 8. The germline V gene encodes CDR1 SGHTA and CDR2 FQGNSA. The CDR3 loop reads CASSSPSSGGSNEQFF. CDR3 nucleotide sequence: TGTGCCAGCAGCTCCCCGTCTAGCGGGGGGTCCAATGAGCAGTTCTTC.

The sample holds a few counts of this clonotype. The gene calls are TRBV6-5 and TRBJ1-1, with 8 bases identical to TRBD1. With 4 bases clipped from V and 11 bases from J, the junction kept 6 bases outside the gene matches. CDR3 length equals 12 residues. From germline, CDR1 is MNHEY and CDR2 SVGAGI. The CDR3 is CASSLDRVEAFF. DNA for the CDR3: TGTGCCAGCAGTTTGGACAGGGTAGAGGCTTTCTTT.

This clonotype was picked up a small number of times. J is TRBJ2-7 and V is TRBV15; D could derive from TRBD1 or TRBD2 (6 bases each). V lost 2 bases to trimming and J lost 7 bases, with 15 bases between them. Per germline, CDR1 LNHNV and CDR2 YYDKDF (reference sequence). The CDR3 length is 14 residues. In DNA, the CDR3 is TGTGCCACCAGCAGAACCTCGGGGGCCCTGGAGCAGTACTTC. This codes for CATSRTSGALEQYF. Full variable domain (missing parts from reference TRBV15 and TRBJ2-7): DAMVIQNPRYQVTQFGKPVTLSCSQTLNHNVMYWYQQKSSQAPKLLFHYYDKDFNNEADTPDNFQSRRPNTSFCFLDIRSPGLGDTAMYLCATSRTSGALEQYFGPGTRLTVT.

This clonotype was found once. This chain connects TRBV20-1 to TRBJ2-7; TRBD1 might be the D (5 bases). CDR3 size: 14 residues. The ends were cut back, 6 bases at V and 3 bases at J, with 18 bases in the middle. Germline CDR1 is DFQATT and CDR2 is SNEGSKA (reference sequence). Here the CDR3 DNA reads TGCAGTGCCAAAGAGTTAGACAGTAACTACGAGCAGTACTTC. This translates into CSAKELDSNYEQYF.

The chain employs TRBV7-9 and TRBJ2-5; D unclear. The germline V gene encodes CDR1 SEHNR and CDR2 FQNEAQ (reference sequence). The CDR3 length is 14 residues. V lost 5 bases and J 3 bases, leaving 13 bases between the germline ends. CDR3 DNA: TGTGCCAGCAGCGCCCGCCGCGGAGAAGAGACCCAGTACTTC. This encodes CASSARRGEETQYF.

This clonotype was counted at least ten times. The chain has TRBV12-3 or TRBV12-4 and TRBJ2-5, with D unclear. The V gene lost 6 bases and the J gene lost 1 base, with 12 bases spanning the gap. This CDR3 comprises 14 residues. CDR3 in DNA: TGTGCCAGCAGATTCGACGGTTCCCAAGAGACCCAGTACTTC. It is translated as CASRFDGSQETQYF.

In this sample, this clonotype turned up a few times. V gene TRBV11-2 combines with J gene TRBJ2-1; tentative D call: TRBD1 (5 bases). V lost 0 bases and J 2 bases, leaving 5 bases between the germline ends. Germline V gene sequence: CDR1 SGHAT, CDR2 FQNNGV. The CDR3 runs to 14 residues. CDR3 nucleotide sequence: TGTGCCAGCAGCTTAGAAGGGGCCTACAATGAGCAGTTCTTC. Protein product: CASSLEGAYNEQFF.